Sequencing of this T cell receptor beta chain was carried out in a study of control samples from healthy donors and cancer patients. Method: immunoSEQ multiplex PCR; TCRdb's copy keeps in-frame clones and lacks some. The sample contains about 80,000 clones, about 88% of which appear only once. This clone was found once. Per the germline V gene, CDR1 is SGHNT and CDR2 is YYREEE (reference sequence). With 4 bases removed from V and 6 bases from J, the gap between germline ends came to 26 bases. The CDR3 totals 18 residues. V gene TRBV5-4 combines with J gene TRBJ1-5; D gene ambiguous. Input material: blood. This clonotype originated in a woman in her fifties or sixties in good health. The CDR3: CASSRLGHQRILCQPQHF. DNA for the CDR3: TGTGCCAGCAGCCGTTTAGGCCACCAGCGAATTCTTTGTCAGCCCCAGCATTTT.